The 10 T cell receptor beta chains presented below share a single source sample, sequenced in a study of T cells in Graves' hyperthyroidism and ophthalmopathy. Amplification targeted TCR beta CDR3 regions from RNA transcripts. The TCR CDR3 first-round RT-PCR relied on the HTBI primer set. Each CDR3 protein is one row after TCRdb ran MiXCR on the multiplex PCR reads. Seen here are 370,000 or so distinct CDR3 sequences, less than 15% observed once, and the top ten hold roughly 20%. The material sequenced was blood. The receptor set was obtained from a man between 25 and 39 years old with Graves' hyperthyroidism that later progressed to Graves' ophthalmopathy.

The chain uses TRBV7-9 and TRBJ1-1, with 9 bases that match TRBD1. V shed 5 bases, J shed 3 bases, and the junction held 13 bases outside the gene matches. The germline CDR1 and CDR2 sequences are SEHNR and FQNEAQ (reference sequence). The length of the CDR3 is 17 residues. CDR3 amino acids: CASSPGTGRGMDTEAFF. DNA for the CDR3: TGTGCCAGCAGCCCCGGGACAGGGAGGGGGATGGACACTGAAGCTTTCTTT.

This clonotype was detected ten times or more. This sequence joins TRBV12-3 or TRBV12-4 and TRBJ1-3, with D possibly matching TRBD1 (5 bases). The CDR3 consists of 15 residues. V was pared by 4 bases and J by 0 bases, with 10 bases between. The CDR3 nucleotides read TGTGCCAGCAGTTCGAACAGGAACTCTGGAAACACCATATATTTT. Protein product: CASSSNRNSGNTIYF.

This rearrangement joins TRBV3-1 to TRBJ2-7; 8 bases fit TRBD1. This CDR3 spans 14 amino acids. CDR1 is LGHDT and CDR2 is YNNKEL in the germline V gene (reference sequence). The V and J ends lost 1 base and 6 bases, in that order; junction bases with no gene match: 5. The CDR3 protein is CASSQGQGLFEQYF. The CDR3 region has the DNA TGTGCCAGCAGCCAAGGACAGGGGTTGTTCGAGCAGTACTTC.

This clonotype was picked up many times. The J gene is TRBJ2-3, the V gene TRBV15, with D hard to call. CDR3 length: 12 residues. CDR1 is LNHNV and CDR2 is YYDKDF in the germline V gene (reference sequence). The ends were cut back, 9 bases at V and 6 bases at J, with 13 bases in the middle. The CDR3, as DNA: TGTGCCACTTACCCCTTACGGGATACGCAGTATTTT. As protein: CATYPLRDTQYF.

This clonotype was recorded many times. The chain uses TRBV19 and TRBJ1-5; D is possibly TRBD1 (6 bases). Germline-derived CDR1 and CDR2 are LNHDA and SQIVND (reference sequence). V gave up 5 bases and J gave up 0 bases, with 14 bases separating them. This CDR3 is built from 16 residues. The CDR3 spells CASSSEQGYSNQPQHF. In DNA form, the CDR3 reads TGTGCCAGTAGTTCTGAACAGGGTTATAGCAATCAGCCCCAGCATTTT.

This clonotype has ten or more counts. J is TRBJ1-5 and V is TRBV2; D is undetermined. The CDR3 covers 12 residues. Germline V lookup: CDR1 SNHLY, CDR2 FYNNEI. V was trimmed by 4 bases and J by 6 bases, leaving 7 bases between them. The CDR3 protein is CASSGGIQPQHF. The CDR3 DNA follows: TGTGCCAGCAGTGGGGGTATTCAGCCCCAGCATTTT.

At least ten counts were recorded for this clonotype. The chain is built from TRBV5-5 and TRBJ2-7; 7 bases match TRBD2. J was trimmed by 0 bases and V by 2 bases; bases with no gene match: 8. The CDR3 is made up of 16 amino acids. Germline V gene sequence: CDR1 SGHKS, CDR2 YYEKEE (reference sequence). The CDR3 protein is CASSFSSGAPSYEQYF. CDR3 bases: TGTGCCAGCAGCTTTAGCAGCGGGGCTCCCTCCTACGAGCAGTACTTC.

With regard to this clonotype: This may stem from a read error, because a much larger clone lies one nucleotide away. The chain has TRBV28 and TRBJ2-7, with 8 bases that match TRBD1. The CDR3 is 15 amino acids. V gave up 3 bases and J gave up 3 bases; unmatched junction bases: 7. The germline V gene has CDR1 MDHEN and CDR2 SYDVKM. CDR3 nucleotide sequence: TGTGCCAGCAGTTTGTGCCAGGGGGCGATCTACGAGCAGTACTTC. Protein product: CASSLCQGAIYEQYF.

The rearrangement uses TRBV7-9 and TRBJ1-1; 8 bases line up with TRBD1. Per germline, CDR1 SEHNR and CDR2 FQNEAQ (reference sequence). The CDR3 totals 15 residues. V lost 2 bases, J lost 1 base, and 3 bases stayed unmatched. The CDR3 DNA reads TGTGCCAGCAGCTTACAGGGGGCCCCGAACACTGAAGCTTTCTTT. It encodes CASSLQGAPNTEAFF.

Ten or more counts support this clonotype. The chain carries TRBV28 and TRBJ1-4, with D perhaps TRBD1 (5 bases). This CDR3 is 16 amino acids long. Trimming shortened V by 6 bases and J by 0 bases, and 14 bases separated the two germline ends. Germline-derived CDR1 and CDR2 are MDHEN and SYDVKM. CDR3 DNA sequence: TGTGCCAGCAGCCCGACAGAGCCTGCAACTAATGAAAAACTGTTTTTT. Its protein product is CASSPTEPATNEKLFF.